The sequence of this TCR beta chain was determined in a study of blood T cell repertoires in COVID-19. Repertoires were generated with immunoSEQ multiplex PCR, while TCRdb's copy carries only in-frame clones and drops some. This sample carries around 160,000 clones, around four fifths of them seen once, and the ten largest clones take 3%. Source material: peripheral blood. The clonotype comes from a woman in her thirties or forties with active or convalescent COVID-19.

The CDR3: CASSPLAGGFRRTDTQYF. CDR3 DNA: TGTGCCAGCAGCCCTCTAGCGGGGGGTTTCCGCCGCACAGATACGCAGTATTTT. V is TRBV11-2 and J is TRBJ2-3; 11 bases map to TRBD2. The trim removed 5 bases at V and 1 base at J, leaving 11 bases unmatched. Germline CDR1 SGHAT, CDR2 FQNNGV. This CDR3 has 18 residues.